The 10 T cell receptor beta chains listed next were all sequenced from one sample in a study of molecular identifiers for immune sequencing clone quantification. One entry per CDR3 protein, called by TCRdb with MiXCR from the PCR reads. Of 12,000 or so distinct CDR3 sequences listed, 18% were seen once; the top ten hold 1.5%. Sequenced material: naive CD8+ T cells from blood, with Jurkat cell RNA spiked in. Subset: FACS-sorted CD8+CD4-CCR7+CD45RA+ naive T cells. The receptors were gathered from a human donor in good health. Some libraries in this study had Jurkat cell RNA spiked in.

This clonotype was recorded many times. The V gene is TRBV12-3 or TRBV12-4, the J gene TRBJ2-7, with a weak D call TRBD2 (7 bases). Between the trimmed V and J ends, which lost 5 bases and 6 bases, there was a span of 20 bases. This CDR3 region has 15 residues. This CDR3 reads CASSATTGGGSEQYF. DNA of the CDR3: TGTGCCAGCAGTGCAACTACCGGCGGGGGCTCCGAGCAGTACTTC.

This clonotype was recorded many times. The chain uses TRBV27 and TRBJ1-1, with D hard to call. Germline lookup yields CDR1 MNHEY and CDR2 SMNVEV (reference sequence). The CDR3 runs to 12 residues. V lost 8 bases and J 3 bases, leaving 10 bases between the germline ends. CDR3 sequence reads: CASSHGDTEAFF. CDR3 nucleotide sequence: TGTGCCAGCTCCCACGGGGACACTGAAGCTTTCTTT.

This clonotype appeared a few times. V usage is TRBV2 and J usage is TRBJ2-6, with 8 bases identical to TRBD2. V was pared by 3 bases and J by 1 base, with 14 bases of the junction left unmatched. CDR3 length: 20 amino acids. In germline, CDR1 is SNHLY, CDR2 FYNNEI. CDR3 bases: TGTGCCAGCAGTGAGTTCCCAACGGGAGGGATTTCGTCTGGGGCCAACGTCCTGACTTTC. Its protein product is CASSEFPTGGISSGANVLTF.

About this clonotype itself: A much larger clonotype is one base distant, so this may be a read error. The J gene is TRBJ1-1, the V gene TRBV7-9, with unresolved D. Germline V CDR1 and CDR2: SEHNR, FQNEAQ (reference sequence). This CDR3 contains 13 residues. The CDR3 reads CASSLVWLTEASF. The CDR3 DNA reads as TGTGCCAGCAGCTTAGTCTGGTTGACTGAAGCTTCCTTT.

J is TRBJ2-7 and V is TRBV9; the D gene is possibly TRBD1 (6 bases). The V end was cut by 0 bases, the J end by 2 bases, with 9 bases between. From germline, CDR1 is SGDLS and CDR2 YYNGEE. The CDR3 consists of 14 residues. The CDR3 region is CASSVADSPYEQYF. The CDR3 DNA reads TGTGCCAGCAGCGTAGCGGACAGTCCCTACGAGCAGTACTTC.

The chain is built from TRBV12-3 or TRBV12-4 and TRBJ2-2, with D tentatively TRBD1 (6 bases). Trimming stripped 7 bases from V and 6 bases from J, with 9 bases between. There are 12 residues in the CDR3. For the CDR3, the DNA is TGTGCCAGCAATACAGGGCCCGGGGAGCTGTTTTTT. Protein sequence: CASNTGPGELFF.

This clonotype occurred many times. CDR3 region: CASSPGQGVIYGYTF. The CDR3 nucleotides are TGTGCCAGCAGCCCCGGACAGGGGGTTATCTATGGCTACACCTTC. This rearrangement joins TRBV28 to TRBJ1-2, with 10 bases aligning to TRBD1. From germline, CDR1 is MDHEN and CDR2 SYDVKM. This CDR3 is built from 15 residues. Trimming at V came to 6 bases and at J to 4 bases, leaving 8 bases not matched to a gene.

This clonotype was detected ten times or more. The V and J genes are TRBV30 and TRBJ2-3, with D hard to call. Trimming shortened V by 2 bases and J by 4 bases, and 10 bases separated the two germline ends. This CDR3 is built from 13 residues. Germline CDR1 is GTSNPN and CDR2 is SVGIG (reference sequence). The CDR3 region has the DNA TGTGCCTGGAGTCCTAGTTCCCCAGATACGCAGTATTTT. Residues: CAWSPSSPDTQYF.

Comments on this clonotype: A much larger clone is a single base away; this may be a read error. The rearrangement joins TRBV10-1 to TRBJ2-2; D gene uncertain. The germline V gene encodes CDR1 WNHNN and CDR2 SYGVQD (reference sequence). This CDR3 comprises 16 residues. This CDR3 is CVSSDLTRNTSGELFF. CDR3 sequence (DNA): TGCGTCAGCAGTGACCTGACACGCAACACATCCGGGGAGCTGTTTTTT.

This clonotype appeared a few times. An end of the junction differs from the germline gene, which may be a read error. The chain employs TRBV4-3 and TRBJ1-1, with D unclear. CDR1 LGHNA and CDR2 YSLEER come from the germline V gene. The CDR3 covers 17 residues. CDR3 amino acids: CAGSQDLLAGWNTEAFF. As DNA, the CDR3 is TGCGCCGGCAGCCAAGATCTTCTGGCGGGGTGGAACACTGAAGCTTTCTTT.